Sequencing of this TCR beta chain was carried out in a study of blood T cell repertoires in COVID-19. Study-wide context: Acute and convalescent COVID-19 samples came from the United States, Italy and Spain. PBMCs, B-cell-depleted T cells, or T cells were the source of the cDNA or gDNA that made up the material.

In the study's own analysis: Cell counts per sample came from amplifying reference gene primers. TCRdb's copy holds only in-frame clones and misses some; the assay was immunoSEQ multiplex PCR. Clone size and V and J calls were adopted from that table, with D and trimming inferred from the DNA. The repertoire holds 29,000 or so clones, with 80% to 85% as singletons. The CDR3 runs to 15 residues. Trimming cost V 5 bases and J 0 bases; bases outside gene matches: 6. CDR1 and CDR2 from the germline V gene are SEHNR and FQNEAQ (reference sequence). V usage is TRBV7-9 and J usage is TRBJ1-2; TRBD1 aligns across 7 bases. This receptor was obtained from a man at least 80 years old with active COVID-19. The sequenced sample consisted of peripheral blood. CDR3 in DNA: TGTGCCAGCAGCAATACAGGGGCCGCTAACTATGGCTACACCTTC. Protein: CASSNTGAANYGYTF.